This T cell receptor beta chain emerged from a study of blood T cell repertoires in COVID-19. Study overall: Material from acute and convalescent COVID-19 was sourced from the United States, Italy and Spain. The analysed material was cDNA or gDNA that came from T cells, B-cell-depleted T cells, or PBMCs.

There are 14 residues in the CDR3. The V gene's germline CDR1 is SGHNT and CDR2 YYREEE (reference sequence). The junction had 2 bases not matched to a gene; V was cut back by 0 bases and J by 3 bases. Original handling: It was from reference gene primer amplification that nucleated cell counts were estimated. The method was immunoSEQ multiplex PCR; TCRdb's version includes in-frame clones alone and lacks a portion of them. V, J and clone size derive from that table, while D and trimming were established from the DNA sequence. The sample has fewer than 200,000 clones, about 80% seen once; the top ten hold approximately 21%.

The V and J genes are TRBV5-4 and TRBJ2-7, with TRBD1 matching over 8 bases. The receptor's source is a woman of 80 years or more with acute or convalescent COVID-19. Sequenced input: peripheral blood. The CDR3 loop reads CASSLEQGDYEQYF. The CDR3 DNA follows: TGTGCCAGCAGCTTGGAACAGGGGGACTACGAGCAGTACTTC.